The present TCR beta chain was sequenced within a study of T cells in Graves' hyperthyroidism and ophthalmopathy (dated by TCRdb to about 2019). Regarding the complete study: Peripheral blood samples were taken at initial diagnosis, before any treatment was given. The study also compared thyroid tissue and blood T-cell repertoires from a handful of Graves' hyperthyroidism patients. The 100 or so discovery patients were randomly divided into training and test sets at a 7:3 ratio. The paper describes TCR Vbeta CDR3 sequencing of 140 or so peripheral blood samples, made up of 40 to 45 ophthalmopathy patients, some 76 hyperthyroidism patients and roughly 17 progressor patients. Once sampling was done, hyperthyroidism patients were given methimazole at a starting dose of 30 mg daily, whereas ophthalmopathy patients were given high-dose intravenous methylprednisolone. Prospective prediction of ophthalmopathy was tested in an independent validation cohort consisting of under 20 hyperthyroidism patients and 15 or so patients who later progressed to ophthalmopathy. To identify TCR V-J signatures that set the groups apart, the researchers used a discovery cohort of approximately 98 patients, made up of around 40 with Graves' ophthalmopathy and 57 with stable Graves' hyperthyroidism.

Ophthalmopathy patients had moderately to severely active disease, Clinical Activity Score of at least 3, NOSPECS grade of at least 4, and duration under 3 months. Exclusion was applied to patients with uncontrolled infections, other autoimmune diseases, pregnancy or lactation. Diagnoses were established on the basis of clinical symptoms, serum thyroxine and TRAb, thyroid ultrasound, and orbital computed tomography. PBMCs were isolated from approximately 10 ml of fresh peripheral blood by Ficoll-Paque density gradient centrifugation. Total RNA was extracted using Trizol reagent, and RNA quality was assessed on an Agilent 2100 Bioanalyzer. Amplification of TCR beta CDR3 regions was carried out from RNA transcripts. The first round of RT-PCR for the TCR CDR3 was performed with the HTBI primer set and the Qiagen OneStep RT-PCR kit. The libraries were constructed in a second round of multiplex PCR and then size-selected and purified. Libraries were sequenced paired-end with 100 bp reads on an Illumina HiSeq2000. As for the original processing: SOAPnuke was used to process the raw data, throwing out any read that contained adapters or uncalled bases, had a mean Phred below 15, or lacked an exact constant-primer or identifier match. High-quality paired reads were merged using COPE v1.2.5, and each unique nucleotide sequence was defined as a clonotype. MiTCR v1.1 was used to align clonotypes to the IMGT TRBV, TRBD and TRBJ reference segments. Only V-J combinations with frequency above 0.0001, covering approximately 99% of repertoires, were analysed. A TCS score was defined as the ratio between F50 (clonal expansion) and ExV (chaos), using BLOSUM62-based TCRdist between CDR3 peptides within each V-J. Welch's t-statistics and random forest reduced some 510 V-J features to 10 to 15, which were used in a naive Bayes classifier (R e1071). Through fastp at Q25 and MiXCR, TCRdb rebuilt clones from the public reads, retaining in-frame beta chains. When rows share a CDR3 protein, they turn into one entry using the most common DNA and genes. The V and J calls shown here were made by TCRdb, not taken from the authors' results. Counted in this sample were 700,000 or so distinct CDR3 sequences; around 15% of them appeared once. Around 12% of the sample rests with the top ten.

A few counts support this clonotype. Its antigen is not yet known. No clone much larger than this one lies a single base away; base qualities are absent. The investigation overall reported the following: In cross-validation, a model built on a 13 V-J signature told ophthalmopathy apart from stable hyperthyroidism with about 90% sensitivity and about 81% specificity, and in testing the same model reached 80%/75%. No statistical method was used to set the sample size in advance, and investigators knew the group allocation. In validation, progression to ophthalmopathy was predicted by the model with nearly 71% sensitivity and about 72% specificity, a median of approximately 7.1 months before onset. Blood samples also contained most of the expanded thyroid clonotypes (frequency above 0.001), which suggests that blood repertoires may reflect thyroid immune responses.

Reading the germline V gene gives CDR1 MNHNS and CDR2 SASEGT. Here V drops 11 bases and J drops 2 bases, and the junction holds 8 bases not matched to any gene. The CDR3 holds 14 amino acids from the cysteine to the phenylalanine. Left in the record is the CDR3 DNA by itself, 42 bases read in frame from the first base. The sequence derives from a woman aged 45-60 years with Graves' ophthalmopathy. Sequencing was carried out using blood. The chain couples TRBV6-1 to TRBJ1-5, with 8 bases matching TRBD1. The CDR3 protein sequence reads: CAGKTGDGNQPQHF. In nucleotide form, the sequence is TGTGCCGGAAAGACAGGGGACGGCAATCAGCCCCAGCATTTT.